The 14 T cell receptor beta chains listed next were all sequenced from one sample in a study of blood T cell repertoires in COVID-19. The method was immunoSEQ multiplex PCR; TCRdb's version includes in-frame clones alone and lacks a portion of them. The table has approximately 210,000 clones, roughly nine tenths seen once; the top ten hold around 1.2%. Sequencing was done on a sample of peripheral blood. The receptors here all came from a man aged 25 to 45 with acute or convalescent COVID-19.

This rearrangement joins TRBV9 to TRBJ2-2; 7 bases map to TRBD2. With V trimmed by 5 bases and J by 5 bases, 6 bases remained unmatched. The CDR3 covers 14 residues. The germline gives CDR1 SGDLS, CDR2 YYNGEE. The CDR3 DNA sequence: TGTGCCAGCAGTGGGAGGGCGAGGACCGGGGAGCTGTTTTTT. It yields the protein CASSGRARTGELFF.

CDR3 sequence: CASSIGLAGANTQYF. DNA for the CDR3: TGTGCCAGTAGTATTGGACTAGCGGGGGCGAATACGCAGTATTTT. The chain recombines TRBV19 with TRBJ2-3, with TRBD2 matching 13 bases. Germline V lookup: CDR1 LNHDA, CDR2 SQIVND (reference sequence). J gave up 7 bases and V 3 bases, and 4 bases lay outside the gene matches. This CDR3 region has 15 residues.

This chain joins TRBV30 and TRBJ1-1; D perhaps matches TRBD1 (5 bases). V lost 3 bases and J 4 bases, leaving 12 bases between the germline ends. Germline V CDR1 and CDR2: GTSNPN, SVGIG (reference sequence). The CDR3 length is 13 residues. The CDR3 DNA sequence: TGTGCCTGGAGAAAGGGAGGGGCCACTGAAGCTTTCTTT. Protein sequence: CAWRKGGATEAFF.

The V and J genes are TRBV2 and TRBJ1-5; no reliable D call. Per the germline V gene, CDR1 is SNHLY and CDR2 is FYNNEI. CDR3 length equals 15 residues. V shed 6 bases and J shed 2 bases, with 14 bases lying between them. Written as DNA, the CDR3 is TGTGCCAGCAGACGGTGGTCCGAGGGCAATCAGCCCCAGCATTTT. This encodes CASRRWSEGNQPQHF.

A word on this clone: The sample carries other DNA sequences with the same CDR3. V is TRBV28 and J is TRBJ2-2, with D perhaps matching TRBD1 (6 bases). The CDR3 loop spans 12 amino acids. Germline loops: CDR1 MDHEN, CDR2 SYDVKM. The V end was cut by 8 bases, the J end by 3 bases, with 7 bases between. The DNA of the CDR3 is TGTGCCAGCGGGGGCTACACCGGGGAGCTGTTTTTT. Amino acids: CASGGYTGELFF. Using reference TRBV28 and TRBJ2-2 for the parts outside the CDR3, the full variable domain is DVKVTQSSRYLVKRTGEKVFLECVQDMDHENMFWYRQDPGLGLRLIYFSYDVKMKEKGDIPEGYSVSREKKERFSLILESASTNQTSMYLCASGGYTGELFFGEGSRLTVL.

In its sample, this clone was seen once. The chain is built from TRBV6-6 and TRBJ1-6, with 7 positions matching TRBD1. This CDR3 spans 14 amino acids. The junction had 4 bases not matched to a gene; V was cut back by 6 bases and J by 5 bases. Germline values: CDR1 MNHNY, CDR2 SVGAGI (reference sequence). This CDR3 reads CASRTTGNNSPLHF. DNA for the CDR3: TGTGCCAGCAGAACGACAGGGAATAATTCACCCCTCCACTTT.

The J gene is TRBJ2-7, the V gene TRBV7-9; TRBD1 matches 10 bases. Losses at the gene ends were 4 bases for V and 0 bases for J; bases not matched to a gene: 3. Germline CDR1 and CDR2: SEHNR and FQNEAQ (reference sequence). The CDR3 has 15 residues. The CDR3 loop is CASSSGTGVSYEQYF. The CDR3 DNA follows: TGTGCCAGCAGCTCCGGGACAGGGGTCTCCTACGAGCAGTACTTC.

The chain has TRBV5-1 and TRBJ2-5, with D perhaps matching TRBD2 (6 bases). Trimming left V 1 base short and J 2 bases short, with 18 bases between. Germline V gives CDR1 SGHRS, CDR2 YFSETQ. CDR3 length: 17 residues. CDR3 nucleotide sequence: TGCGCCAGCAGCTTGTGGGGGACGGGAGCAACTCAAGAGACCCAGTACTTC. It specifies CASSLWGTGATQETQYF.

The V gene is TRBV30, the J gene TRBJ2-5; perhaps TRBD1 as D (6 bases). From germline, CDR1 is GTSNPN and CDR2 SVGIG (reference sequence). V was pared by 2 bases and J by 5 bases, with 12 bases between. The CDR3 is 13 amino acids. This CDR3 reads CAWSRRGGETQYF. The CDR3 nucleotides are TGTGCCTGGAGTCGCAGGGGTGGTGAGACCCAGTACTTC.

V is TRBV2 and J is TRBJ2-1; TRBD1 might be the D (6 bases). Trimming shortened V by 6 bases and J by 10 bases, and 22 bases separated the two germline ends. The CDR3 is 15 amino acids. Looked up from germline, CDR1 is SNHLY and CDR2 is FYNNEI. The CDR3 sequence: CASRGPGAGPLEQFF. The DNA for the CDR3 is TGTGCCAGCAGGGGCCCAGGGGCGGGTCCCCTCGAGCAGTTCTTC. The full variable domain, in which reference TRBV2 and TRBJ2-1 provide the parts outside the CDR3, is EPEVTQTPSHQVTQMGQEVILRCVPISNHLYFYWYRQILGQKVEFLVSFYNNEISEKSEIFDDQFSVERPDGSNFTLKIRSTKLEDSAMYFCASRGPGAGPLEQFFGPGTRLTVL.

The chain has TRBV5-1 and TRBJ2-4, with D hard to call. Germline V gives CDR1 SGHRS, CDR2 YFSETQ. This CDR3 has 12 amino acids. The V gene lost 0 bases and the J gene lost 9 bases, with 7 bases spanning the gap. Here the CDR3 reads CASSLAGAIQYF. CDR3 coding DNA: TGCGCCAGCAGCTTGGCCGGTGCCATTCAGTACTTC.

V gene TRBV12-3 or TRBV12-4 combines with J gene TRBJ1-2, with D maybe TRBD1 (5 bases). CDR3 length: 12 amino acids. V lost 4 bases to trimming and J lost 5 bases, with 8 bases between them. The CDR3 DNA follows: TGTGCCAGCAGTTCCGGGGGTTATGGCTACACCTTC. Residues: CASSSGGYGYTF.

The J gene is TRBJ2-7, the V gene TRBV5-1; 7 bases are a match to TRBD1. The germline gives CDR1 SGHRS, CDR2 YFSETQ. With V trimmed by 6 bases and J by 0 bases, 6 bases remained unmatched. This CDR3 is 14 amino acids long. The CDR3 loop reads CASTLGTASYEQYF. For the CDR3, the DNA is TGCGCCAGCACCCTCGGGACAGCCTCCTACGAGCAGTACTTC.

The rearrangement links TRBV4-2 to TRBJ2-7, with 8 bases lining up with TRBD2. J lost 0 bases, V lost 0 bases, and 4 bases had no gene match. CDR3 size: 16 residues. The germline V gene has CDR1 LGHNA and CDR2 YNFKEQ. The CDR3 region has the DNA TGTGCCAGCAGCCAAGAGACAAGCGGGAGCTCCTACGAGCAGTACTTC. Translating it yields CASSQETSGSSYEQYF.